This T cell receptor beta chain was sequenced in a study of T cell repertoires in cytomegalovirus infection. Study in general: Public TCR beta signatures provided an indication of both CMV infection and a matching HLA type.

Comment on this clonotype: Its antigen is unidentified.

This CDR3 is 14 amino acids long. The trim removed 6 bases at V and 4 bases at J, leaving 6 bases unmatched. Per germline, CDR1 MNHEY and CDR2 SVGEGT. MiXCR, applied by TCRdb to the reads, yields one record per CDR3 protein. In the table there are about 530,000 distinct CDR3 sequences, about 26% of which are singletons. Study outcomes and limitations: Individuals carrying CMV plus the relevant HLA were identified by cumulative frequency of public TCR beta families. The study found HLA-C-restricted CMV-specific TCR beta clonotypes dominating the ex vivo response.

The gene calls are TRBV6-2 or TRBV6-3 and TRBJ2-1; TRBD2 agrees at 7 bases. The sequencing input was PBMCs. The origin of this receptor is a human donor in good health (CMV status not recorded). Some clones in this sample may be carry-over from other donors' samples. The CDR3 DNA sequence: TGTGCCAGCAGGCGGACTAGGGGATACAATGAGCAGTTCTTC. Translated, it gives CASRRTRGYNEQFF.